This TCR beta chain was sequenced for a study of cytomegalovirus exposure and HLA in healthy donors. Study-wide background: A previous analysis identified 90 million to 140 million unique TCR beta sequences derived from around 200 million T cells.

Primers: 60 Vbeta forward and 13 Jbeta reverse. The protocol was immunoSEQ multiplex PCR, while the TCRdb copy is restricted to in-frame clones and leaves out a portion. Of under 150,000 clones listed, roughly 85% are singletons. Sequencing input: PBMCs. The origin of this receptor is a male donor in good health and CMV-seronegative.

The chain's CDR3 is CASSISFVDEQFF. CDR3 coding DNA: TGTGCCAGCAGTATATCCTTCGTCGATGAGCAGTTCTTC. The J gene is TRBJ2-1, the V gene TRBV2; unclear D gene. Trimming removed 5 bases from V and 8 bases from J, with 13 bases in between. The CDR3 covers 13 residues. The V gene's germline CDR1 is SNHLY and CDR2 FYNNEI.